These 23 T cell receptor beta chains were sequenced from one sample in a study of blood T cell repertoires in COVID-19 (dated by TCRdb to the early 2020s). The protocol used for the library was the immunoSEQ multiplex PCR assay. TCRdb took this table from immuneACCESS and kept in-frame rearrangements with V and J called. Such tables lack part of the clones; where checked against another copy, unresolved V genes explain under half of the gap, and the rest is unexplained. The sample table records hundreds of thousands of clones; roughly 86% of these occur just once. The ten largest account for approximately 10% of the sample. The sequenced sample was peripheral blood. The receptors were sampled from a woman aged 25-40 years with COVID-19, enrolled during active disease.

The chain has TRBV5-6 and TRBJ1-4, with a weak D call TRBD1 (5 bases). V lost 2 bases, J lost 2 bases, and 10 bases lay in between. This CDR3 contains 15 residues. Germline CDR1 and CDR2: SGHDT and YYEEEE. CDR3 DNA sequence: TGTGCCAGCAGCTTTCAGGGTCCCACTAATGAAAAACTGTTTTTT. It translates to CASSFQGPTNEKLFF. Variable domain in full (rest from reference TRBV5-6 and TRBJ1-4): DAGVTQSPTHLIKTRGQQVTLRCSPKSGHDTVSWYQQALGQGPQFIFQYYEEEERQRGNFPDRFSGHQFPNYSSELNVNALLLGDSALYLCASSFQGPTNEKLFFGSGTQLSVL.

This clone has just one count. The chain joins TRBV30 to TRBJ2-2; TRBD2 aligns across 10 bases. Per germline, CDR1 GTSNPN and CDR2 SVGIG (reference sequence). J gave up 7 bases and V 2 bases, and 10 bases lay outside the gene matches. CDR3 size: 16 residues. CDR3 DNA: TGTGCCTGGAGTATCATTAGCGGGAGGCTGGGCGGGGAGCTGTTTTTT. Its protein product is CAWSIISGRLGGELFF.

This clone was observed a single time. The V and J genes are TRBV28 and TRBJ2-5, with TRBD2 matching over 7 bases. Trimming took 3 bases from V and 3 from J; bases not matched to a gene: 13. The CDR3 extends over 17 amino acids. Germline values: CDR1 MDHEN, CDR2 SYDVKM. The CDR3 nucleotides are TGTGCCAGCAGTTTTTACCGAGTTTTGGGGGGGGAAGAGACCCAGTACTTC. Its translation is CASSFYRVLGGEETQYF.

The chain uses TRBV19 and TRBJ2-1, with 10 bases that match TRBD2. The CDR3 is 17 amino acids. In germline, CDR1 is LNHDA, CDR2 SQIVND (reference sequence). The J segment lost 6 bases and the V segment lost 3 bases, leaving 11 bases of the junction unmatched. This CDR3 reads CASSIRLAGLGVNEQFF. The CDR3 DNA reads as TGTGCCAGTAGTATCAGACTAGCGGGTCTGGGGGTCAATGAGCAGTTCTTC.

This chain uses TRBV29-1 with TRBJ2-7, with D tentatively TRBD2 (6 bases). Trimming shortened V by 7 bases and J by 0 bases, and 13 bases separated the two germline ends. This CDR3 has 13 amino acids. Germline assignment: CDR1 SQVTM and CDR2 ANQGSEA. The CDR3, as DNA: TGCAGCGCCCGCGGGACTCACTCCTACGAGCAGTACTTC. This sequence encodes CSARGTHSYEQYF.

This rearrangement joins TRBV28 to TRBJ2-7; TRBD2 matches at 7 bases. Losses at the gene ends were 3 bases for V and 2 bases for J; bases not matched to a gene: 1. The CDR3 contains 13 residues. Germline V lookup: CDR1 MDHEN, CDR2 SYDVKM. The CDR3 DNA sequence: TGTGCCAGCAGTTTTGCGGGGGCCTACGAGCAGTACTTC. Protein sequence: CASSFAGAYEQYF.

V gene TRBV6-1 combines with J gene TRBJ2-7, with D possibly TRBD1 on 6 matching bases. This CDR3 spans 16 amino acids. Germline CDR1 is MNHNS and CDR2 is SASEGT. The germline V and J ends were trimmed by 2 bases and 0 bases, with 14 bases remaining between them. CDR3 loop: CASSEPPGVPSYEQYF. DNA of the CDR3: TGTGCCAGCAGTGAACCCCCAGGGGTCCCCTCCTACGAGCAGTACTTC.

The rearrangement uses TRBV24-1 and TRBJ2-5; the D gene is possibly TRBD2 (6 bases). This CDR3 contains 16 residues. Trimming removed 7 bases from V and 1 base from J, with 18 bases in between. From germline, CDR1 is KGHDR and CDR2 SFDVKD. CDR3 in amino acids: CATSGGWQGRQETQYF. For the CDR3, the DNA is TGTGCCACCAGCGGAGGGTGGCAGGGACGCCAAGAGACCCAGTACTTC.

The chain joins TRBV4-1 to TRBJ2-5; tentative D call: TRBD2 (6 bases). Between the trimmed V and J ends, which lost 0 bases and 7 bases, there was a span of 9 bases. The length of the CDR3 is 13 residues. Germline V CDR1 and CDR2: MGHRA, YSYEKL. CDR3: CASSQDAGLTQYF. CDR3 sequence (DNA): TGCGCCAGCAGCCAAGATGCGGGACTGACCCAGTACTTC.

This chain links TRBV6-2 or TRBV6-3 with TRBJ1-1; D uncertain. The CDR3 consists of 14 residues. CDR1 is MNHEY, CDR2 SVGEGT, per germline. The V and J ends lost 2 bases and 1 base respectively, with 8 bases between them. In nucleotides, the CDR3 is TGTGCCAGCAGTTACGCGGGCGGGAACACTGAAGCTTTCTTT. Its protein product is CASSYAGGNTEAFF.

The chain recombines TRBV19 with TRBJ1-2; 8 bases fit TRBD1. Germline V lookup: CDR1 LNHDA, CDR2 SQIVND (reference sequence). Trimming took 9 bases from V and 8 from J; bases not matched to a gene: 11. The CDR3 is 13 residues long. The chain's CDR3 is CASEGQGAHGYTF. The DNA for the CDR3 is TGTGCCAGCGAGGGGCAGGGGGCGCACGGCTACACCTTC. The whole variable domain, remainder taken from reference TRBV19 and TRBJ1-2, is DGGITQSPKYLFRKEGQNVTLSCEQNLNHDAMYWYRQDPGQGLRLIYYSQIVNDFQKGDIAEGYSVSREKKESFPLTVTSAQKNPTAFYLCASEGQGAHGYTFGSGTRLTVV.

The chain employs TRBV5-4 and TRBJ1-5; a weak D match, TRBD1 (5 bases). The V end lost 4 bases, the J end lost 4 bases, and 9 bases lay between the germline ends. CDR1 is SGHNT, CDR2 YYREEE, per germline (reference sequence). The CDR3 loop spans 13 amino acids. The CDR3 nucleotides are TGTGCCAGCAGCAGAGACAGTAATCAGCCCCAGCATTTT. Translating it yields CASSRDSNQPQHF.

This clone occurred a few times. CDR3: CASSARAQGAQHF. The CDR3 nucleotides are TGTGCCAGCAGCGCCCGGGCCCAAGGGGCCCAGCATTTT. The rearrangement joins TRBV13 to TRBJ1-5; D is possibly TRBD1 (5 bases). The CDR3 is 13 amino acids. CDR1 is PRHDT and CDR2 is FYEKMQ in the germline V gene (reference sequence). Trimming removed 5 bases from V and 11 bases from J, with 16 bases in between.

On this clone itself: A read error may produce the germline difference seen at one junction end. The chain links TRBV6-4 to TRBJ2-7; D gene uncertain. The CDR3 is 8 amino acids. Germline values: CDR1 MRHNA, CDR2 SNTAGT. For the CDR3, the DNA is TGTGCCAGCAGCCTATACGACTTC. Protein sequence: CASSLYDF.

CDR3 amino acids: CASSLEFRGDTIYF. The CDR3 nucleotides read TGTGCCAGCAGCTTAGAGTTCCGGGGTGACACCATATATTTT. The chain recombines TRBV7-2 with TRBJ1-3; unclear D gene. CDR1 and CDR2 (germline): SGHTA, FQGNSA. The V end lost 1 base, the J end lost 8 bases, and 12 bases lay between the germline ends. The CDR3 covers 14 residues. Supplemented by reference TRBV7-2 and TRBJ1-3, the full variable domain reads GAGVSQSPSNKVTEKGKDVELRCDPISGHTALYWYRQSLGQGLEFLIYFQGNSAPDKSGLPSDRFSAERTGGSVSTLTIQRTQQEDSAVYLCASSLEFRGDTIYFGEGSWLTVV.

V is TRBV7-8 and J is TRBJ2-7, with TRBD1 identical over 7 bases. CDR3 length: 13 amino acids. Germline V lookup: CDR1 SGHVS, CDR2 FQNEAQ. J gave up 7 bases and V 6 bases, and 9 bases lay outside the gene matches. The CDR3 protein is CASSQSQGTEQYF. CDR3 bases: TGTGCCAGCAGTCAATCACAGGGGACGGAGCAGTACTTC.

The rearrangement uses TRBV28 and TRBJ2-5; 7 nucleotides agree with TRBD2. The germline gives CDR1 MDHEN, CDR2 SYDVKM. The CDR3 runs 15 residues. V trimming: 4 bases; J trimming: 4 bases; junction bases outside the gene matches: 9. The CDR3 region is CASSSPGRLLETQYF. The CDR3 nucleotides are TGTGCCAGCAGTTCTCCCGGGAGGTTACTAGAGACCCAGTACTTC.

The rearrangement links TRBV30 to TRBJ2-3; 12 bases are a match to TRBD2. Germline V gene sequence: CDR1 GTSNPN, CDR2 SVGIG (reference sequence). Unmatched junction bases numbered 8, after V lost 8 bases and J lost 11 bases. The CDR3 runs 12 residues. CDR3 nucleotide sequence: TGTGCCCGGAAGACTAGCGGGAGTGTGCAGTATTTT. This gives the protein CARKTSGSVQYF.

This chain uses TRBV10-3 with TRBJ1-6, with 7 bases lining up with TRBD1. V shed 5 bases and J 7 bases; nucleotides not matched to a gene: 5. CDR1 and CDR2 from the germline V gene are ENHRY and SYGVKD. The CDR3 contains 14 residues. In DNA form, the CDR3 reads TGTGCCATCAGTCGGGACAGCTTAAATTCACCCCTCCACTTT. As protein: CAISRDSLNSPLHF.

The chain is built from TRBV6-5 and TRBJ2-7; TRBD2 matches at 7 bases. V lost 2 bases, J lost 2 bases, and 6 bases stayed unmatched. The CDR3 has 15 residues. CDR1 and CDR2 from the germline V gene are MNHEY and SVGAGI. CDR3 sequence (DNA): TGTGCCAGCAGTTACGGGCTAGCGGTGACCTACGAGCAGTACTTC. Protein sequence: CASSYGLAVTYEQYF.

The chain has TRBV12-5 and TRBJ2-7, with D possibly matching TRBD2 (5 bases). This CDR3 has 13 amino acids. With 4 bases removed from V and 0 bases from J, the gap between germline ends came to 7 bases. The germline V gene has CDR1 LGHNT and CDR2 FRNRAP. The CDR3 sequence: CASGSDSSYEQYF. The DNA for the CDR3 is TGTGCTAGTGGTTCGGACTCCTCCTACGAGCAGTACTTC.

This chain connects TRBV27 to TRBJ1-1; no definite D call. Per germline, CDR1 MNHEY and CDR2 SMNVEV (reference sequence). The V end lost 3 bases, the J end lost 6 bases, and 14 bases lay between the germline ends. There are 14 residues in the CDR3. The DNA of the CDR3 is TGTGCCAGCAGTTTCTCCCCAGGCGCCCCTGAAGCTTTCTTT. Its protein product is CASSFSPGAPEAFF.

V usage is TRBV5-4 and J usage is TRBJ2-3, with 7 positions matching TRBD1. The CDR3 runs to 14 residues. Germline lookup yields CDR1 SGHNT and CDR2 YYREEE (reference sequence). The V gene end was trimmed by 9 bases and the J gene end by 2 bases; junction bases not matched to a gene: 9. The CDR3 DNA is TGTGCCACCAGGGGACAGTTGTCCACAGATACGCAGTATTTT. Its protein product is CATRGQLSTDTQYF.